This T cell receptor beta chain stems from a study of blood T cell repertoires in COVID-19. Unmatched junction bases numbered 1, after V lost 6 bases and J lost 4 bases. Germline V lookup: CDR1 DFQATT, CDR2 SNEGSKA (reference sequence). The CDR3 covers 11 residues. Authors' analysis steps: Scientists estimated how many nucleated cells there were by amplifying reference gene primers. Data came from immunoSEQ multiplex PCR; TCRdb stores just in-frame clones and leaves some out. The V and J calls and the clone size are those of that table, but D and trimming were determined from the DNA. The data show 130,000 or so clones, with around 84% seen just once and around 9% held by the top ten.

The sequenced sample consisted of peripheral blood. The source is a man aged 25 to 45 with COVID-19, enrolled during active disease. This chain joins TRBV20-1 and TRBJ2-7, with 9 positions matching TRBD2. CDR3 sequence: CSAAGGYEQYF. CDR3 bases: TGCAGTGCGGCGGGAGGGTACGAGCAGTACTTC.